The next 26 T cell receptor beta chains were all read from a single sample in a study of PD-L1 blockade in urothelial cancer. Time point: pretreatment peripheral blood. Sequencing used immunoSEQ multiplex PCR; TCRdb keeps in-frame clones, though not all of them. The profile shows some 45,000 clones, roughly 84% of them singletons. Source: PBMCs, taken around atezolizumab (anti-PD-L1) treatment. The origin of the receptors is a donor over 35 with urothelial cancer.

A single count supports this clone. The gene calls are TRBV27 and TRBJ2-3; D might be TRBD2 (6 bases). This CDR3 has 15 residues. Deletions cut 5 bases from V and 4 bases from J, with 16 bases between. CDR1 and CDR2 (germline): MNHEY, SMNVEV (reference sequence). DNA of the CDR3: TGTGCCAGCAGTCCACGGGCGCGGGGCCCAGATACGCAGTATTTT. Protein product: CASSPRARGPDTQYF.

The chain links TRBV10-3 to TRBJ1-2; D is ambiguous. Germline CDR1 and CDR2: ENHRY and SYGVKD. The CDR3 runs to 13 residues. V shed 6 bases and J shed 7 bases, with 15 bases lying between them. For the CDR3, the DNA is TGTGCCATCAGAGCGAGCCCCACGGGTGGCTACACCTTC. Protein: CAIRASPTGGYTF.

The CDR3 coding sequence is TGCGCCAGCAGCCTATCCGCTAAACAGGGGGTCACAGATACGCAGTATTTT. Protein sequence: CASSLSAKQGVTDTQYF. This rearrangement joins TRBV4-3 to TRBJ2-3; 8 positions match TRBD1. V lost 4 bases, J lost 2 bases, and 11 bases stayed unmatched. CDR1 and CDR2 (germline): LGHNA, YSLEER. The CDR3 has 17 amino acids.

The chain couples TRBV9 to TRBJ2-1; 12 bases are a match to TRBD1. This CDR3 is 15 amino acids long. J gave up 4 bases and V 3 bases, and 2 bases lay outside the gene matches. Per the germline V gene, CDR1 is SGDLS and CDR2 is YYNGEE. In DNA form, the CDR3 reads TGTGCCAGCAGCGGGGGACAGGGGGCGTACAATGAGCAGTTCTTC. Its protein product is CASSGGQGAYNEQFF.

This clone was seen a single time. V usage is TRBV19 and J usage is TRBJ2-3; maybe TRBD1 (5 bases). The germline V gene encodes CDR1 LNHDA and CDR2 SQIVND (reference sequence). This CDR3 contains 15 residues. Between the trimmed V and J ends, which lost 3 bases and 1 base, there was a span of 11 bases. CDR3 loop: CASSMEGVGTDTQYF. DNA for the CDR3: TGTGCCAGTAGTATGGAAGGGGTCGGCACAGATACGCAGTATTTT.

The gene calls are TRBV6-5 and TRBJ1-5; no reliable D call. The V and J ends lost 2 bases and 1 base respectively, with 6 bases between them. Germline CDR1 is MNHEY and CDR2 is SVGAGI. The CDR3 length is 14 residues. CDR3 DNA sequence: TGTGCCAGCAGTTACAGCCGGAGCAATCAGCCCCAGCATTTT. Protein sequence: CASSYSRSNQPQHF.

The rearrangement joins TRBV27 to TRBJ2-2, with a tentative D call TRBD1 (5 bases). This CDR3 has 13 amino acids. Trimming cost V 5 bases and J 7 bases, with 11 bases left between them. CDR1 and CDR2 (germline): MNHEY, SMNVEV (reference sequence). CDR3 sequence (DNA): TGTGCCAGCAGTCCCAGGGTGGTCGGGGAGCTGTTTTTT. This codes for CASSPRVVGELFF.

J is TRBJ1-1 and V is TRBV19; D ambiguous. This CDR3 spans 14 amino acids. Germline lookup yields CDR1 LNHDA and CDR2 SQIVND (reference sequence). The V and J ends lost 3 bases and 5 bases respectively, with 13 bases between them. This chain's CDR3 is CASSMVGRRTEAFF. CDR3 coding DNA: TGTGCCAGTAGTATGGTTGGGAGGAGGACTGAAGCTTTCTTT.

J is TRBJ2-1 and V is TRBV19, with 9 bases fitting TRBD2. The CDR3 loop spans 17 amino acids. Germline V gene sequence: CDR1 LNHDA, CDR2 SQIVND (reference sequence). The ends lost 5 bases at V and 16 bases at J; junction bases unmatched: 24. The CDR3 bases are TGTGCCAGTAGTCCCCGTGGTCGGGGACTAGCACCCCATGGGGGATTCTTC. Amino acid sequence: CASSPRGRGLAPHGGFF.

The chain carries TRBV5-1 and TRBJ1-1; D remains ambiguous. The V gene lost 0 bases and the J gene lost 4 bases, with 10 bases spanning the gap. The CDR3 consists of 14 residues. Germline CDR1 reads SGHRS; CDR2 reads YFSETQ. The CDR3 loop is CASSLGSAGTEAFF. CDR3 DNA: TGCGCCAGCAGCTTGGGGTCGGCGGGCACTGAAGCTTTCTTT.

The CDR3 region is CASSTRDRLGETQYF. The CDR3 DNA sequence: TGTGCCAGCAGCACCCGGGACAGGTTGGGGGAGACCCAGTACTTC. The chain links TRBV11-3 to TRBJ2-5; 8 positions match TRBD1. CDR1 and CDR2 (germline): SGHNT, YENEEA. V shed 5 bases, J shed 5 bases, and the junction held 10 bases outside the gene matches. The CDR3 contains 15 residues. Full variable domain (remainder filled in from reference TRBV11-3 and TRBJ2-5): EAGVVQSPRYKIIEKKQPVAFWCNPISGHNTLYWYLQNLGQGPELLIRYENEEAVDDSQLPKDRFSAERLKGVDSTLKIQPAELGDSAVYLCASSTRDRLGETQYFGPGTRLLVL.

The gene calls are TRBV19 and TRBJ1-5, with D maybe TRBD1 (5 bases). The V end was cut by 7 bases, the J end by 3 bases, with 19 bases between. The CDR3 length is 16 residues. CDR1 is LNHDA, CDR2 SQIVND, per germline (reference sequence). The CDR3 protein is CASTTGAGRSNQPQHF. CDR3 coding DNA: TGTGCCAGTACCACTGGGGCAGGGAGGTCCAATCAGCCCCAGCATTTT.

In DNA form, the CDR3 reads TGTGCCAGCAGTTTGGGAGCCAACACTGAAGCTTTCTTT. Protein product: CASSLGANTEAFF. The chain employs TRBV27 and TRBJ1-1; D gene ambiguous. This CDR3 contains 13 residues. Germline V gene lookup returns CDR1 MNHEY and CDR2 SMNVEV (reference sequence). Trimming took off 3 bases at V and 2 bases at J, with 7 bases between the two ends.

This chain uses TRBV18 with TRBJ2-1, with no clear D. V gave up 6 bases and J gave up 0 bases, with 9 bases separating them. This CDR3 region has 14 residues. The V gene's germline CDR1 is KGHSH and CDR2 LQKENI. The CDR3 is CASSSSRSYNEQFF. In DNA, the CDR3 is TGTGCCAGCTCGTCCAGTCGCTCCTACAATGAGCAGTTCTTC. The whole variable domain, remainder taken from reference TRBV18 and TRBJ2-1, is NAGVMQNPRHLVRRRGQEARLRCSPMKGHSHVYWYRQLPEEGLKFMVYLQKENIIDESGMPKERFSAEFPKEGPSILRIQQVVRGDSAAYFCASSSSRSYNEQFFGPGTRLTVL.

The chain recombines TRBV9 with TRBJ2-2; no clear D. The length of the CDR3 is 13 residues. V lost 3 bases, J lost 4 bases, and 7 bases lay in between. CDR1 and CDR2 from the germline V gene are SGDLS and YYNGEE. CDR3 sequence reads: CASSDSVTGELFF. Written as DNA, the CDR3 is TGTGCCAGCAGCGACTCTGTCACCGGGGAGCTGTTTTTT.

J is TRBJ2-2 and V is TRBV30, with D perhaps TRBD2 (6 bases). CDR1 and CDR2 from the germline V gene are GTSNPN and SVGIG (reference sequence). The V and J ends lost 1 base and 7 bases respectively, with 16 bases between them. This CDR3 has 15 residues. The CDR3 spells CAWSGTMVRVGELFF. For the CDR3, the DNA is TGTGCCTGGAGTGGGACTATGGTTCGAGTCGGGGAGCTGTTTTTT.

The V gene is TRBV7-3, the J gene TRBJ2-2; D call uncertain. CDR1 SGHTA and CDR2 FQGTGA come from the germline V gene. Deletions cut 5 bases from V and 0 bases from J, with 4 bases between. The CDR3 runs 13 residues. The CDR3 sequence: CASSQTNTGELFF. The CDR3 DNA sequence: TGTGCCAGCAGCCAAACGAACACCGGGGAGCTGTTTTTT.

CDR3 in amino acids: CASSLAEINEQFF. The DNA of the CDR3 is TGTGCCAGTAGTTTAGCGGAGATCAATGAGCAGTTCTTC. The V and J genes are TRBV19 and TRBJ2-1, with D possibly matching TRBD2 (6 bases). The CDR3 contains 13 residues. Trimming shortened V by 5 bases and J by 6 bases, and 11 bases separated the two germline ends. The V gene's germline CDR1 is LNHDA and CDR2 SQIVND (reference sequence).

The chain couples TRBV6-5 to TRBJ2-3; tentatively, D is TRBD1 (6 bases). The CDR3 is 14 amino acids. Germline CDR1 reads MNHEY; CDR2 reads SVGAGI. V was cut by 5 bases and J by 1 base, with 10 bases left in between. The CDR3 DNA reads TGTGCCAGCAGTGGGGGCCTCGGCACAGATACGCAGTATTTT. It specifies CASSGGLGTDTQYF.

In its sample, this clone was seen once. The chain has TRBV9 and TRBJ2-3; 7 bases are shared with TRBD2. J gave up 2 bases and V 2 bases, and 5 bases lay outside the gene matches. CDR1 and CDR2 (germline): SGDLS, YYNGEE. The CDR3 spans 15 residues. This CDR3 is CASSVGAGDTDTQYF. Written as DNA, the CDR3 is TGTGCCAGCAGCGTTGGGGCGGGGGACACAGATACGCAGTATTTT.

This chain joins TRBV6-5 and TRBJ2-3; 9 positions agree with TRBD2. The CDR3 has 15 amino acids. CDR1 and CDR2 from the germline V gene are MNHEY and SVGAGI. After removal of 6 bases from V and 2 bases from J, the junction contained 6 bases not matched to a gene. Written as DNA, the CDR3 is TGTGCCAGCAGCGCTCCGGGACTAGCCACAGATACGCAGTATTTT. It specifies CASSAPGLATDTQYF.

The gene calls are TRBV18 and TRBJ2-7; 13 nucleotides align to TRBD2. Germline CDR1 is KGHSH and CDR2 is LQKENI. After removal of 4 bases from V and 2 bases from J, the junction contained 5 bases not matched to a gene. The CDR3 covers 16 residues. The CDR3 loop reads CASSRTSGSLAYEQYF. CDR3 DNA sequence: TGTGCCAGCTCACGGACTAGCGGGAGTCTCGCCTACGAGCAGTACTTC.

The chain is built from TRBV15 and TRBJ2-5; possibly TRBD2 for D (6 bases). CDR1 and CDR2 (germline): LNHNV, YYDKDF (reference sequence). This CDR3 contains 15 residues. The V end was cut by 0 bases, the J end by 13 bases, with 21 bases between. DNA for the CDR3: TGTGCCACCAGCAGAGATAGGAGGGACCACCGGGGCAGGTACTTC. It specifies CATSRDRRDHRGRYF.

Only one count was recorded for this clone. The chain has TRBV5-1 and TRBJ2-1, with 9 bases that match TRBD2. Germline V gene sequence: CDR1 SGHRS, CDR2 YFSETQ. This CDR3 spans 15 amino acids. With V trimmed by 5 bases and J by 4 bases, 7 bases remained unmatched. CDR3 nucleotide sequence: TGCGCCAGCAGGATTAGCGGGAGCGGGTACAATGAGCAGTTCTTC. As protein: CASRISGSGYNEQFF.

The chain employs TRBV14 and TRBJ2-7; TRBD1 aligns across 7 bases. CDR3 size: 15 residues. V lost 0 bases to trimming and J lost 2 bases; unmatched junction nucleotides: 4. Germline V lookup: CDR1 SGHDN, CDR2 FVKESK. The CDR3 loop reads CASSQEQGLAYEQYF. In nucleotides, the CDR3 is TGTGCCAGCAGCCAAGAACAGGGGCTGGCCTACGAGCAGTACTTC.

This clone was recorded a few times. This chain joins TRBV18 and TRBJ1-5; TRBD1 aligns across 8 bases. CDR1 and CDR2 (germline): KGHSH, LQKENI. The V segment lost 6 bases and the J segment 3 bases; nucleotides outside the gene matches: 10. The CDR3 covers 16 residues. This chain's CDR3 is CASSLVGQGPNQPQHF. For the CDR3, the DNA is TGTGCCAGCTCCCTTGTAGGACAGGGCCCCAATCAGCCCCAGCATTTT.